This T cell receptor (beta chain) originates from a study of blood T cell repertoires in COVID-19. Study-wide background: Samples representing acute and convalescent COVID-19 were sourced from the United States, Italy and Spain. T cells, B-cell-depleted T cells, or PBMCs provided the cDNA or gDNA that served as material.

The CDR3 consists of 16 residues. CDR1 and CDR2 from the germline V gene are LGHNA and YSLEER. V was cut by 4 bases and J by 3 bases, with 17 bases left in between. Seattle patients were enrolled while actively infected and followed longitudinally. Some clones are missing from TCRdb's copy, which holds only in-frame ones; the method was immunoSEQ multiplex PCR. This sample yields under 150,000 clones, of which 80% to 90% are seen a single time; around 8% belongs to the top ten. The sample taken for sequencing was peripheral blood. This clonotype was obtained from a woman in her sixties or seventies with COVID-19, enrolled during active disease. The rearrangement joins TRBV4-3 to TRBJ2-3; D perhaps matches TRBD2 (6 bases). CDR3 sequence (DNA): TGCGCCAGCAGCCGGGGAACCCTTCGGGAGACAGATACGCAGTATTTT. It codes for CASSRGTLRETDTQYF.